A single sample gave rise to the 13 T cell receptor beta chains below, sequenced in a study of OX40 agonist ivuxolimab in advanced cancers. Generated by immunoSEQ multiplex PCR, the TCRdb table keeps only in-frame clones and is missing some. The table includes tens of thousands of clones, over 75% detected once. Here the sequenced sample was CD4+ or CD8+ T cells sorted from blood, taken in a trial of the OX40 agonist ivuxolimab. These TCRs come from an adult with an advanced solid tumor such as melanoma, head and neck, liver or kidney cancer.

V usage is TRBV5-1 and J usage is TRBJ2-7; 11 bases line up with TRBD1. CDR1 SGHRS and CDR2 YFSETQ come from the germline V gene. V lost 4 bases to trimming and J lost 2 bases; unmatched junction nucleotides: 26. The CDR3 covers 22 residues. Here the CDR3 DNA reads TGCGCCAGCAGCCCCACAGCTTCTGCGGGGACAGGGGGAAAGCTTTTCGCCTACGAGCAGTACTTC. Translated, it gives CASSPTASAGTGGKLFAYEQYF.

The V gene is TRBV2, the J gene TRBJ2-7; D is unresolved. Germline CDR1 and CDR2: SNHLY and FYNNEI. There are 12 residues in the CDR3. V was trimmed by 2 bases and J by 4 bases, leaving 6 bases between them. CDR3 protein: CASSERGYEQYF. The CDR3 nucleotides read TGTGCCAGCAGTGAACGAGGTTACGAGCAGTACTTC.

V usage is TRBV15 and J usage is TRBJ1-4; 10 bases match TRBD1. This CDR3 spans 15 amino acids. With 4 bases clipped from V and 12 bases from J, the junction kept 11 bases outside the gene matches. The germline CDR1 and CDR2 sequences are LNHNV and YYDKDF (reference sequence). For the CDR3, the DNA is TGTGCCACCAGCACTCAGCGGACAGGGGGTTATCAACTGTTTTTT. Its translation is CATSTQRTGGYQLFF.

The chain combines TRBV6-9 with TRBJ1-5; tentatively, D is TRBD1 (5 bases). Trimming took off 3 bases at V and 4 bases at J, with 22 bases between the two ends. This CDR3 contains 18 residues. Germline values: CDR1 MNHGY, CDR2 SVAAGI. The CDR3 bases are TGTGCCAGCAGTTACCGGGACCCCGGGGCGGGGTTGAATCAGCCCCAGCATTTT. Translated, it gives CASSYRDPGAGLNQPQHF.

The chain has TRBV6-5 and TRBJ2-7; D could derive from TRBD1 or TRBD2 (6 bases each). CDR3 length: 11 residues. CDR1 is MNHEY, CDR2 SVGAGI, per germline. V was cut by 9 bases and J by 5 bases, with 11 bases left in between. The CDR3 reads CASEGGNEQYF. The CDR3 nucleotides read TGTGCCAGTGAAGGGGGGAACGAGCAGTACTTC.

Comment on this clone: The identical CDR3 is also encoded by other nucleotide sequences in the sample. Written as DNA, the CDR3 is TGTGCCAGCAGCCAAGTCCGGGGGGAGCAGTACTTC. Encoded protein: CASSQVRGEQYF. This sequence joins TRBV14 and TRBJ2-7; D might be TRBD2 (6 bases). V was clipped by 1 base and J by 7 bases, with 8 bases between them. Germline V gives CDR1 SGHDN, CDR2 FVKESK. The length of the CDR3 is 12 residues.

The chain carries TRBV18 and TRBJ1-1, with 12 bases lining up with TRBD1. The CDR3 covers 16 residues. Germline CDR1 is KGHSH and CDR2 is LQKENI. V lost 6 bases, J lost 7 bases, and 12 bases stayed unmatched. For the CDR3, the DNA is TGTGCCAGCTCGGTCCCGGGACAGGGGGCGCAGAGTGAAGCTTTCTTT. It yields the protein CASSVPGQGAQSEAFF.

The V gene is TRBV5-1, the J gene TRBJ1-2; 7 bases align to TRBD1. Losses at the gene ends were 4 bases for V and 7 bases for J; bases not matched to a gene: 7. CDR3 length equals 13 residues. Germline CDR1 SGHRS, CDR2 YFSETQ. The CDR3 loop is CASSRDNRGGYTF. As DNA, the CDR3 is TGCGCCAGCAGCCGAGATAACAGGGGTGGCTACACCTTC.

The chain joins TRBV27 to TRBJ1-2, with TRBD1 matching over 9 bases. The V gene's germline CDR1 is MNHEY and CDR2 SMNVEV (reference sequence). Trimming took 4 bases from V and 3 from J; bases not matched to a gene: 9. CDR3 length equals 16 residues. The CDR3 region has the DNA TGTGCCAGCAGTTCCACGGACAGGGGAGTATACTATGGCTACACCTTC. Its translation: CASSSTDRGVYYGYTF.

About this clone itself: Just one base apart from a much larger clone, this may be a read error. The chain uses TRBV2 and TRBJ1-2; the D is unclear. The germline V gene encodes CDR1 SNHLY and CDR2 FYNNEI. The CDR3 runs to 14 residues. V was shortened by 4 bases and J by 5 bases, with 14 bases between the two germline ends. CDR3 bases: TGTGCCAGCAGTGGCCAAGCAGGCCTTTATGGCTACACCTTC. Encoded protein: CASSGQAGLYGYTF.

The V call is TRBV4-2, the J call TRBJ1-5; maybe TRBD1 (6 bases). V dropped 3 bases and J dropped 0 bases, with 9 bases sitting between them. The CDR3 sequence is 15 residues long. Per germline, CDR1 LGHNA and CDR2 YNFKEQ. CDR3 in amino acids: CASSHKGDSNQPQHF. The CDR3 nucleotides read TGTGCCAGCAGCCATAAGGGGGATAGCAATCAGCCCCAGCATTTT.

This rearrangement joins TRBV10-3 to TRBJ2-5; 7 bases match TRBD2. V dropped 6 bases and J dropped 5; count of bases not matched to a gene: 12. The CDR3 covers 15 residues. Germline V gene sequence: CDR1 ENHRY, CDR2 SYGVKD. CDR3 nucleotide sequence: TGTGCCATCAGCCAGGAGGGGAGGGAGAGGGAGACCCAGTACTTC. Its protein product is CAISQEGRERETQYF.

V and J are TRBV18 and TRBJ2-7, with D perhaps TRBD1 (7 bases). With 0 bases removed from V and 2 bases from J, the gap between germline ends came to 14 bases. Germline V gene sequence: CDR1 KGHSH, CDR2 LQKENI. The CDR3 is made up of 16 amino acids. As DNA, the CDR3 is TGTGCCAGCTCACCACCGACCCAGGGGGGTACCTACGAGCAGTACTTC. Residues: CASSPPTQGGTYEQYF.